These T cell receptor beta chains were read from a single sample in a study of cytomegalovirus exposure and HLA in healthy donors. Only in-frame clones appear in the TCRdb table, and some are missing; sequencing was by immunoSEQ multiplex PCR. This table holds about 130,000 clones, roughly 84% found once. Source material: PBMCs. These receptors were collected from a man aged 50 or older in good health and CMV-seronegative. Both conserved end residues are part of each CDR3. D genes are given only for firm matches. Rows may omit the clone size; those that give it use once, few, many or a size class.

v_gene	d_gene	abundance	j_gene	CDR3nt	CDR3aa
TRBV5-6	.	.	TRBJ2-7	TGTGCCAGCAGCTTCGGGGGTCCCTACGAGCAGTACTTC	CASSFGGPYEQYF
TRBV7-7	.	.	TRBJ2-2	TGTGCTAGCAGCCGTACAACAGGGAACACCGGGGAGCTGTTTTTT	CASSRTTGNTGELFF
TRBV29-1	TRBD1	.	TRBJ1-2	TGCAGCGCCGTCTGGGACAGTTCAGGGACTGGCTACACCTTC	CSAVWDSSGTGYTF
TRBV5-1	.	.	TRBJ1-3	TGCGCCAGCAGCTTCCAGGGTTATGGAAACACCATATATTTT	CASSFQGYGNTIYF
TRBV5-5	.	.	TRBJ1-1	TGTGCCAGCAGCCCACCAGGCACTGAAGCTTTCTTT	CASSPPGTEAFF
TRBV5-6	.	.	TRBJ1-6	TGTGCCAGCAGCTTCGCAGGGGAATCCTATAATTCACCCCTCCACTTT	CASSFAGESYNSPLHF
TRBV5-1	.	once	TRBJ2-1	TGCGCCAGCAGCTTCGGGTTTATGTCCTACAATGAGCAGTTCTTC	CASSFGFMSYNEQFF
TRBV30	TRBD1	.	TRBJ1-6	TGTGCCTGGAGTGAGGGACAGGGTCTTTCACCCCTCCACTTT	CAWSEGQGLSPLHF
TRBV10-2	TRBD1	.	TRBJ1-5	TGCGCCAGCAGTGAGTACGCCGACAGGGTGTTTCTGCAGCCCCAGCATTTT	CASSEYADRVFLQPQHF
TRBV7-8	.	.	TRBJ1-1	TGTGCCAGCAGCTTAGGGGGGGATGAAGCTTTCTTT	CASSLGGDEAFF
TRBV5-1	TRBD1	.	TRBJ2-1	TGCGCCAGCAGCCTTACGTACCGGGACAGAGGGTTCTTC	CASSLTYRDRGFF
TRBV19	.	.	TRBJ2-7	TGTGCCAGTAGTGACTTGTCCTACGAGCAGTACTTC	CASSDLSYEQYF
TRBV18	.	.	TRBJ1-2	TGTGCCAGCTCGCTGACGGACAGCGACTATGGCTACACCTTC	CASSLTDSDYGYTF
TRBV15	.	few	TRBJ1-2	TGTGCCACCAGCAGAGATTCGGGAATAGCTAACTATGGCTACACCTTC	CATSRDSGIANYGYTF
TRBV4-2	TRBD2	few	TRBJ2-3	TGTGCCAGCAGCCAGGAACTAGCGGGGGGTGCCGATACGCAGTATTTT	CASSQELAGGADTQYF
TRBV10-3	.	.	TRBJ1-1	TGTGCCATCAGTGAAGGACAAAGGACTGAAGCTTTCTTT	CAISEGQRTEAFF
TRBV20-1	.	.	TRBJ1-2	TGCAGTGCGGCGCGGGAAGGCTACACCTTC	CSAAREGYTF
TRBV5-1	TRBD1	.	TRBJ2-3	TGCGCCAGCGGACAGACACCGGGACAGGGCACAGATACGCAGTATTTT	CASGQTPGQGTDTQYF
TRBV10-1	.	.	TRBJ2-3	TGCGCCAGCAGCGACTATCCCAGCTGGTCTTTCGGGACAGATACGCAGTATTTT	CASSDYPSWSFGTDTQYF
TRBV15	.	once	TRBJ1-1	TGTGCCACCAGCAGCGGCGCCAGAGAGAGGGCGGGCTTGGGTCTTGAAGCTTTCTTT	CATSSGARERAGLGLEAFF
TRBV9	TRBD2	.	TRBJ2-7	TGTGCCAGCAGCGTGGGGGAGGGAGCAACCTACGAGCAGTACTTC	CASSVGEGATYEQYF
TRBV7-9	TRBD1	once	TRBJ2-3	TGTGCCAGCAGCTCGATCCGGGACAGGAGCACAGATACGCAGTATTTT	CASSSIRDRSTDTQYF
TRBV30	.	.	TRBJ1-1	TGTGCCTGGAGTGTACGATTGTCAGGGTCTCAATCTTTGTTGAACACTGAAGCTTTCTTT	CAWSVRLSGSQSLLNTEAFF
TRBV25-1	.	.	TRBJ1-5	TGTGCCAGCAGTGACTCCGACAGGATCTATCAGCCCCAGCATTTT	CASSDSDRIYQPQHF
TRBV18	TRBD1	.	TRBJ1-5	TGTGCCAGGGCCGGGACAGCGGAGGACTGCAATCAGCCCCAGCATTTT	CARAGTAEDCNQPQHF
TRBV5-1	.	.	TRBJ1-6	TGCGCCAGCAGCCAAGGACAGACGGATTCACCCCTCCACTTT	CASSQGQTDSPLHF
TRBV29-1	TRBD1	.	TRBJ1-2	TGCAGCGTTTTCCTCGGGACAGGGGTGACTAACTATGGCTACACCTTC	CSVFLGTGVTNYGYTF
TRBV4-3	TRBD2	.	TRBJ2-1	TGCGCCAGCAGCCAGGCCCGGGGACTAGCGTCCTACAATGAGCAGTTCTTC	CASSQARGLASYNEQFF
TRBV2	.	few	TRBJ2-7	TGTGCCAGCATAGCCGGGATCTACGAGCAGTACTTC	CASIAGIYEQYF
TRBV5-1	TRBD1	.	TRBJ2-7	TGCGCCAGCAGCTTGGGACAGGGGGCGGAGCAGTACTTC	CASSLGQGAEQYF
TRBV14	TRBD1	few	TRBJ1-1	TGTGCCAGCAGCCAACGGGACAGGATGAACACTGAAGCTTTCTTT	CASSQRDRMNTEAFF
TRBV5-1	TRBD1	.	TRBJ1-1	TGCGCCAGCAGCTTCGGGACAGGGGGCGCAGGTTTGGTGCCAGCTTTCTTT	CASSFGTGGAGLVPAFF
TRBV5-4	TRBD2	once	TRBJ2-5	TGTGCCAGCAGCTTGGGCGGGGGGGCGTCGGGAGAGACCCAGTACTTC	CASSLGGGASGETQYF
TRBV9	.	.	TRBJ1-1	TGTGCCAGCAGCGTATCGGGGGGGTACACTGAAGCTTTCTTT	CASSVSGGYTEAFF
TRBV10-3	.	.	TRBJ2-3	TGTGCCATCAGTTCGGGACAGAGGGGGGTCACAGATACGCAGTATTTT	CAISSGQRGVTDTQYF
TRBV7-9	TRBD1	.	TRBJ2-1	TGTGCCAGCAGCTTAGGGGACAGGGTCTACAATGAGCAGTTCTTC	CASSLGDRVYNEQFF
TRBV5-4	.	.	TRBJ2-5	TGTGCCAGCAGCGCGGAGGGGGGGCAAGAGACCCAGTACTTC	CASSAEGGQETQYF
TRBV6-1	.	.	TRBJ1-2	TGTGCCAGCAGTGCCGACAGTCAATATTATGGCTACACCTTC	CASSADSQYYGYTF
TRBV21-1	.	.	TRBJ2-2	TGTGCCAGCAGTGGGCGGGGGGCCAACACCGGGGAGCTGTTTTTT	CASSGRGANTGELFF
TRBV7-8	.	once	TRBJ2-5	TGTGCCAGCAGCTCCCTCTATACCCACCAAGAGACCCAGTACTTC	CASSSLYTHQETQYF
TRBV27	.	.	TRBJ1-2	TGTGCCAGCAGTCCAGGGTCCGGCTACACCTTC	CASSPGSGYTF
TRBV5-1	TRBD1	.	TRBJ1-2	TGCGCCAGCAGCCCCCCGGGACAGGGGAGCGGCTACACCTTC	CASSPPGQGSGYTF
TRBV19	.	.	TRBJ1-5	TGTGCCAGTAGTACCCGAGACAGAGACAATCAGCCCCAGCATTTT	CASSTRDRDNQPQHF
TRBV5-4	TRBD1	.	TRBJ2-7	TGTGCCAGCAGCCCCACCGGGACAGGGGGCCACGAGCAGTACTTC	CASSPTGTGGHEQYF
TRBV12-5	TRBD1	.	TRBJ1-5	TGTGCTAGTGGTTTGGGGCGCGGGACAGCTCAGCCCCAGCATTTT	CASGLGRGTAQPQHF
TRBV29-1	TRBD1	.	TRBJ2-7	TGCAGCGTTGAAGAAGGGACAGGAGGGACCTACGAGCAGTACTTC	CSVEEGTGGTYEQYF
TRBV7-2	TRBD1	.	TRBJ2-1	TGTGCCAGCAGCCCGAGACCGGGACAGATGACCTACAATGAGCAGTTCTTC	CASSPRPGQMTYNEQFF
TRBV7-9	.	.	TRBJ1-1	TGTGCCAGCAGCTTTACAGGGTCTTCTGAAGCTTTCTTT	CASSFTGSSEAFF
TRBV6-1	TRBD1	.	TRBJ2-7	TGTGCCAGCAGCGGGGACAGGTTGAGCTCCTACGAGCAGTACTTC	CASSGDRLSSYEQYF
TRBV5-1	.	.	TRBJ2-3	TGCGCCAGCATGCAGGGGCCTGGAGATACGCAGTATTTT	CASMQGPGDTQYF
TRBV5-6	.	once	TRBJ2-5	TGTGCCAGCAGCTCCTATTCCGTAGAGACCCAGTACTTC	CASSSYSVETQYF
TRBV5-1	.	.	TRBJ1-1	TGCGCCAGCAGCCCGGACCCTCTGAGGGGGGGAGGCACTGAAGCTTTCTTT	CASSPDPLRGGGTEAFF
TRBV27	.	.	TRBJ1-6	TGTGCCAGCAGTAGCCCAGGGGTTTATCGTTCACCCCTCCACTTT	CASSSPGVYRSPLHF
TRBV15	.	.	TRBJ1-1	TGTGCCACCACCACTAGAAAACAGGGGAACACTGAAGCTTTCTTT	CATTTRKQGNTEAFF
TRBV2	TRBD2	.	TRBJ2-3	TGTGCCAGCTGTTGGGGAACTAGCGGGGGGGAGACGCAGTATTTT	CASCWGTSGGETQYF
TRBV27	.	.	TRBJ2-1	TGTGCCAGCAGTTTGAGAGGCGGGCCCAATGAGCAGTTCTTC	CASSLRGGPNEQFF